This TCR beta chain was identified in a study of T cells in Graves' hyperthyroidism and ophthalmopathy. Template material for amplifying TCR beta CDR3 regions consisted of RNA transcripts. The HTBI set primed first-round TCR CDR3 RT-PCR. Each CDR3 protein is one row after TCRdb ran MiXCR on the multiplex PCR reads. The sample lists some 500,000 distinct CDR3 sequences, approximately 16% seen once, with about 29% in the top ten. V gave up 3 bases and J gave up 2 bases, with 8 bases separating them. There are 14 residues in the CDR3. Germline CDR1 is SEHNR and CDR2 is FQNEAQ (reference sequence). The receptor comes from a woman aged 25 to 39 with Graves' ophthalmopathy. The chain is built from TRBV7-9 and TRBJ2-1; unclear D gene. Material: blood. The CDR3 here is CASSLNNPYNEQFF. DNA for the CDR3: TGTGCCAGCAGCTTGAATAACCCCTACAATGAGCAGTTCTTC.